These 29 T cell receptor beta chains originate from one sample sequenced in a study of identical twins. TCRdb analysed the 5' RACE reads with MiXCR anew, one entry per CDR3 protein. The sample yields about 240,000 distinct CDR3 sequences, 10% to 13% seen once. The sequenced sample was memory T cells sorted from blood. The receptors here all came from a man over 45 in good health.

This rearrangement joins TRBV28 to TRBJ2-7; 9 bases agree with TRBD2. The trim removed 5 bases at V and 5 bases at J, leaving 13 bases unmatched. Per the germline V gene, CDR1 is MDHEN and CDR2 is SYDVKM. This CDR3 is 16 amino acids long. The CDR3 nucleotides read TGTGCCAGCAGTCGACCTATGGGACTAGCAGAACACGAGCAGTACTTC. This encodes CASSRPMGLAEHEQYF.

This clonotype was seen ten or more times. The chain employs TRBV5-5 and TRBJ2-7; D may be TRBD1 (5 bases). CDR1 and CDR2 (germline): SGHKS, YYEKEE (reference sequence). The CDR3 spans 13 residues. V shed 3 bases and J shed 0 bases, with 7 bases lying between them. The CDR3 reads CASSSTGSYEQYF. In DNA, the CDR3 is TGTGCCAGCAGCTCCACAGGCTCCTACGAGCAGTACTTC.

This clonotype was seen repeatedly, ten times or more. The chain recombines TRBV20-1 with TRBJ2-1; TRBD2 agrees at 8 bases. Germline V lookup: CDR1 DFQATT, CDR2 SNEGSKA (reference sequence). With 3 bases clipped from V and 7 bases from J, the junction kept 8 bases outside the gene matches. The CDR3 covers 14 residues. The CDR3 loop is CSASYGLASNEQFF. The CDR3 DNA reads as TGCAGTGCTAGTTATGGACTAGCTAGTAATGAGCAGTTCTTC.

The gene calls are TRBV18 and TRBJ2-1, with D perhaps TRBD2 (7 bases). The V end lost 2 bases, the J end lost 4 bases, and 12 bases lay between the germline ends. Germline V CDR1 and CDR2: KGHSH, LQKENI. The CDR3 contains 15 residues. CDR3 bases: TGTGCCAGCTCACCAAGGACAGCGGGGTACAATGAGCAGTTCTTC. Amino acid sequence: CASSPRTAGYNEQFF.

This chain connects TRBV14 to TRBJ1-6; D ambiguous. CDR1 and CDR2 (germline): SGHDN, FVKESK. The CDR3 loop spans 18 amino acids. V was pared by 1 base and J by 0 bases, with 13 bases between. CDR3 loop: CASSQGFRYGSYNSPLHF. CDR3 in DNA: TGTGCCAGCAGCCAAGGGTTCCGTTACGGCTCCTATAATTCACCCCTCCACTTT.

The chain links TRBV30 to TRBJ2-7; no clear D gene. The CDR3 sequence is 12 residues long. CDR1 is GTSNPN and CDR2 is SVGIG in the germline V gene (reference sequence). Trimming stripped 2 bases from V and 4 bases from J, with 9 bases between. This CDR3 reads CAWSLGSYEQYF. The CDR3 nucleotides are TGTGCCTGGAGTCTGGGCAGTTACGAGCAGTACTTC.

The rearrangement links TRBV20-1 to TRBJ2-5; TRBD1 agrees at 8 bases. The CDR3 is made up of 14 amino acids. V was pared by 5 bases and J by 1 base, with 6 bases of the junction left unmatched. In germline, CDR1 is DFQATT, CDR2 SNEGSKA (reference sequence). CDR3 DNA sequence: TGCAGTGCTCGTCGAGGGACAGGCCAAGAGACCCAGTACTTC. The encoded protein is CSARRGTGQETQYF.

The chain combines TRBV28 with TRBJ2-1; 8 bases line up with TRBD2. Germline values: CDR1 MDHEN, CDR2 SYDVKM. The CDR3 covers 15 residues. The V and J ends lost 6 bases and 0 bases, in that order; junction bases with no gene match: 4. In DNA, the CDR3 is TGTGCCAGCAGAGAACTAGCGGACTCCTACAATGAGCAGTTCTTC. Its protein is CASRELADSYNEQFF.

This clonotype was detected only a few times. This chain uses TRBV20-1 with TRBJ2-7; D perhaps matches TRBD2 (6 bases). The CDR3 loop spans 14 amino acids. The V gene lost 1 base and the J gene lost 5 bases, with 15 bases spanning the gap. From germline, CDR1 is DFQATT and CDR2 SNEGSKA (reference sequence). CDR3 residues: CSARVLAELDEQYF. The CDR3, as DNA: TGCAGTGCTAGAGTTTTAGCGGAATTAGACGAGCAGTACTTC.

On this clonotype itself: A junction end diverges from the germline sequence, so it may reflect a read error. The rearrangement joins TRBV7-2 to TRBJ2-3, with D perhaps matching TRBD2 (6 bases). This CDR3 is 16 amino acids long. The germline V gene encodes CDR1 SGHTA and CDR2 FQGNSA. This chain's CDR3 is CASSARASVSTATQYF. CDR3 nucleotide sequence: TGTGCCAGCAGCGCGCGGGCTAGCGTTAGCACAGCTACGCAGTATTTT.

This clonotype was detected many times. The V gene is TRBV5-1, the J gene TRBJ2-2, with D perhaps matching TRBD1 (7 bases). Germline CDR1 SGHRS, CDR2 YFSETQ. CDR3 size: 15 residues. V was clipped by 1 base and J by 5 bases, with 12 bases between them. CDR3 coding DNA: TGCGCCAGCAGCTTGCCAGGGGGAGGAACCGGGGAGCTGTTTTTT. Translated: CASSLPGGGTGELFF.

This clonotype was counted only a few times. The chain links TRBV28 to TRBJ1-2, with D perhaps matching TRBD1 (5 bases). Germline V gives CDR1 MDHEN, CDR2 SYDVKM. The CDR3 is 14 amino acids. V lost 5 bases to trimming and J lost 6 bases, with 16 bases between them. CDR3 loop: CASSPPVRGDGYTF. CDR3 nucleotide sequence: TGTGCCAGCAGTCCTCCTGTCCGGGGGGATGGCTACACCTTC.

The V and J genes are TRBV6-5 and TRBJ2-5, with D unclear. This CDR3 contains 14 residues. V lost 0 bases and J 5 bases, leaving 10 bases between the germline ends. Germline CDR1 reads MNHEY; CDR2 reads SVGAGI. DNA for the CDR3: TGTGCCAGCAGTTACTCGGAACATCGGGAGACCCAGTACTTC. Translation gives CASSYSEHRETQYF.

This clonotype was observed at least ten times. This rearrangement joins TRBV6-2 or TRBV6-3 to TRBJ1-3, with D unresolved. CDR1 MNHEY and CDR2 SVGEGT come from the germline V gene. The V and J ends lost 6 bases and 0 bases respectively, with 12 bases between them. CDR3 length: 15 amino acids. The CDR3 loop reads CASSPGPSSGNTIYF. The CDR3 bases are TGTGCCAGCAGCCCCGGACCGAGCTCTGGAAACACCATATATTTT.

This chain connects TRBV29-1 to TRBJ1-2; TRBD1 agrees at 7 bases. Germline CDR1 SQVTM, CDR2 ANQGSEA. This CDR3 contains 11 residues. V shed 6 bases, J shed 6 bases, and the junction held 4 bases outside the gene matches. CDR3 nucleotide sequence: TGCAGCGTGCGCGGACAGGATGGCTACACCTTC. Encoded protein: CSVRGQDGYTF.

This clonotype was detected a few times. The chain recombines TRBV20-1 with TRBJ1-6; 9 bases fit TRBD1. With 0 bases clipped from V and 9 bases from J, the junction kept 9 bases outside the gene matches. This CDR3 has 16 residues. CDR1 and CDR2 (germline): DFQATT, SNEGSKA (reference sequence). The CDR3 sequence: CSARDRDRVGSSPLHF. The CDR3 nucleotides read TGCAGTGCTAGAGATCGGGACAGGGTGGGTAGTTCACCCCTCCACTTT.

This clonotype has a count of ten or more. The chain employs TRBV7-2 and TRBJ1-2, with D perhaps TRBD1 (6 bases). Germline values: CDR1 SGHTA, CDR2 FQGNSA. V was clipped by 4 bases and J by 8 bases, with 17 bases between them. The CDR3 has 14 amino acids. The CDR3 nucleotides are TGTGCCAGCAGCTCCAATAGTGGGGGCTCCGGCTACACCTTC. Protein product: CASSSNSGGSGYTF.

This clonotype was recorded a few times. The V gene is TRBV20-1, the J gene TRBJ1-1; no clear D. The V end was cut by 3 bases, the J end by 1 base, with 15 bases between. CDR1 and CDR2 (germline): DFQATT, SNEGSKA (reference sequence). The CDR3 covers 15 residues. The CDR3 loop is CSASQLGSKNTEAFF. CDR3 DNA: TGCAGTGCTAGTCAACTCGGAAGCAAGAACACTGAAGCTTTCTTT.

A single count supports this clonotype. The chain is built from TRBV7-2 and TRBJ2-7; D unclear. This CDR3 is built from 13 residues. The germline CDR1 and CDR2 sequences are SGHTA and FQGNSA. V lost 6 bases and J lost 2, with 11 bases in between. The CDR3 DNA reads TGTGCCAGCAGGCTCGCCGGCCCCTACGAGCAGTACTTC. This gives the protein CASRLAGPYEQYF.

This clonotype was found a few times. J is TRBJ2-5 and V is TRBV12-3 or TRBV12-4; tentative D call: TRBD2 (5 bases). The CDR3 loop spans 14 amino acids. The V end was cut by 3 bases, the J end by 0 bases, with 8 bases between. CDR3 in amino acids: CASSFLLDQETQYF. CDR3 coding DNA: TGTGCCAGCAGTTTTTTACTAGACCAAGAGACCCAGTACTTC.

This clonotype turned up a few times. This rearrangement joins TRBV5-1 to TRBJ2-4, with D perhaps matching TRBD1 (5 bases). This CDR3 comprises 13 residues. Germline CDR1 SGHRS, CDR2 YFSETQ. The V end lost 2 bases, the J end lost 5 bases, and 8 bases lay between the germline ends. The CDR3 region has the DNA TGCGCCAGCAGCTTCCAGGGTGAAAACATTCAGTACTTC. Translating gives CASSFQGENIQYF.

The chain employs TRBV5-5 and TRBJ2-1; 9 bases are a match to TRBD2. J was trimmed by 4 bases and V by 7 bases; bases with no gene match: 6. The CDR3 consists of 14 residues. Germline CDR1 and CDR2: SGHKS and YYEKEE (reference sequence). The CDR3 DNA is TGTGCCAGCGGTCCGGCGGGGGGGTACAATGAGCAGTTCTTC. This encodes CASGPAGGYNEQFF.

This clonotype was counted a few times. This sequence joins TRBV6-2 or TRBV6-3 and TRBJ2-5; D is unclear. Germline V CDR1 and CDR2: MNHEY, SVGEGT. The CDR3 loop spans 12 amino acids. V gave up 0 bases and J gave up 6 bases, with 5 bases separating them. CDR3 sequence reads: CASSYSGKTQYF. In DNA form, the CDR3 reads TGTGCCAGCAGTTACTCAGGAAAGACCCAGTACTTC.

The chain uses TRBV18 and TRBJ2-3, with D perhaps assigned TRBD1 or TRBD2 (5 bases each). V gave up 1 base and J gave up 1 base, with 12 bases separating them. Per the germline V gene, CDR1 is KGHSH and CDR2 is LQKENI. The CDR3 contains 16 residues. CDR3: CASSPLGAGGTDTQYF. CDR3 bases: TGTGCCAGCTCACCACTCGGGGCAGGCGGCACAGATACGCAGTATTTT.

Only a few counts were recorded for this clonotype. One end of the junction fails to match germline, which may point to a read error. The chain carries TRBV5-1 and TRBJ2-1; 10 positions agree with TRBD2. CDR3 length: 11 residues. Germline CDR1 reads SGHRS; CDR2 reads YFSETQ. The CDR3 protein is CASSSSSGSHF. The CDR3 DNA follows: TGCGCCAGCAGCTCGTCTAGCGGGAGTCACTTC.

This clonotype came up many times. The chain is built from TRBV24-1 and TRBJ2-2; 8 bases are a match to TRBD1. This CDR3 spans 16 amino acids. J was trimmed by 3 bases and V by 6 bases; bases with no gene match: 8. The germline gives CDR1 KGHDR, CDR2 SFDVKD. CDR3 in amino acids: CATSNSWTGYTGELFF. Written as DNA, the CDR3 is TGTGCCACCAGTAATTCCTGGACAGGGTACACCGGGGAGCTGTTTTTT.

This clonotype was seen repeatedly, ten times or more. V gene TRBV4-3 combines with J gene TRBJ2-2; unclear D gene. The CDR3 is 16 amino acids. The ends were cut back, 0 bases at V and 3 bases at J, with 11 bases in the middle. The germline V gene encodes CDR1 LGHNA and CDR2 YSLEER. The CDR3 loop is CASSQDRVTYTGELFF. As DNA, the CDR3 is TGCGCCAGCAGCCAAGATAGGGTGACGTACACCGGGGAGCTGTTTTTT.

The sample holds many counts of this clonotype. The gene calls are TRBV7-2 and TRBJ1-5; D not resolved. Germline values: CDR1 SGHTA, CDR2 FQGNSA. Trimming removed 0 bases at V and 6 bases at J, with 9 bases between. The CDR3 contains 14 residues. The CDR3 nucleotides are TGTGCCAGCAGCTTAGCTATGGGAGGTCAGCCCCAGCATTTT. It yields the protein CASSLAMGGQPQHF.

The chain has TRBV7-2 and TRBJ2-7, with D perhaps TRBD2 (6 bases). CDR1 is SGHTA, CDR2 FQGNSA, per germline. The CDR3 sequence is 15 residues long. Trimming cost V 5 bases and J 4 bases, with 18 bases left between them. CDR3 bases: TGTGCCAGCAGCGCTATGTTATCCGGGGGATACGAGCAGTACTTC. This sequence encodes CASSAMLSGGYEQYF.